This is a list of T cell receptor beta chains from one sample in a study of T cells in Graves' hyperthyroidism and ophthalmopathy. TCRdb redid the calling of the multiplex PCR reads with MiXCR, one entry per CDR3 protein. Here the sample spans some 400,000 distinct CDR3 sequences, more than 11% being singletons. Sequenced: blood. The receptors were gathered from a woman aged 55-70 years with Graves' hyperthyroidism. The CDR3 runs from the conserved cysteine through the conserved F or W. Each record gives: CDR3 length, D gene, J gene, V gene, clone size, CDR3 DNA, CDR3 protein. The D gene is left open where the match is weak. Some rows mark clone size as missing; the rest say once, few, many or name a class of expanded clone.

length: 12; D: .; J: TRBJ1-1; V: TRBV12-3/TRBV12-4; size: many; DNA: TGTGCCAGCTCTGTAAGAAACACTGAAGCTTTCTTT; CDR3: CASSVRNTEAFF
length: 14; D: .; J: TRBJ1-5; V: TRBV20-1; size: many; DNA: TGCAGTGCTAGTGCGGGGGGTAGCAATCAGCCCCAGCATTTT; CDR3: CSASAGGSNQPQHF
length: 13; D: TRBD1; J: TRBJ2-7; V: TRBV28; size: .; DNA: TGTGCCAGCAGTTTACAGGGGGCGGTTGAGCAGTACTTC; CDR3: CASSLQGAVEQYF
length: 15; D: TRBD1; J: TRBJ2-5; V: TRBV12-3/TRBV12-4; size: many; DNA: TGTGCCAGCAGTCCCGGACAGGCCTATGGAGAGACCCAGTACTTC; CDR3: CASSPGQAYGETQYF
length: 14; D: TRBD2; J: TRBJ2-1; V: TRBV20-1; size: .; DNA: TGCAGTGCAACCGGGACTAGCGGAAACAATGAGCAGTTCTTC; CDR3: CSATGTSGNNEQFF
length: 13; D: .; J: TRBJ2-2; V: TRBV7-9; size: many; DNA: TGTGCCAGCACCCAGAGCCACACCGGGGAGCTGTTTTTT; CDR3: CASTQSHTGELFF
length: 14; D: TRBD2; J: TRBJ2-7; V: TRBV5-6; size: many; DNA: TGTGCCAGCAGCTTGATAGCGGGAGTAGGTGAGCAGTACTTC; CDR3: CASSLIAGVGEQYF
length: 16; D: .; J: TRBJ1-6; V: TRBV6-5; size: few; DNA: TGTGCCAGCAGTTACTCGGCGAGCTCCTATAATTCACCCCTCCACTTT; CDR3: CASSYSASSYNSPLHF
length: 14; D: TRBD1; J: TRBJ1-2; V: TRBV27; size: many; DNA: TGTGCCAGCAGATCTCCCGGACAGGGACGAGGCTACACCTTC; CDR3: CASRSPGQGRGYTF
length: 16; D: TRBD2; J: TRBJ2-1; V: TRBV5-1; size: .; DNA: TGCGCCAGCAGCCCCGGCGTAGCGGGAGGGCTGAATGAGCAGTTCTTC; CDR3: CASSPGVAGGLNEQFF
length: 15; D: TRBD1; J: TRBJ1-5; V: TRBV2; size: many; DNA: TGTGCCAGCAGTGCCGAGGGGACAGGGGCTCAGCCCCAGCATTTT; CDR3: CASSAEGTGAQPQHF
length: 13; D: .; J: TRBJ2-5; V: TRBV11-2; size: .; DNA: TGTGCCAGCAGCTTAGAAGTGATAGAGACCCAGTACTTC; CDR3: CASSLEVIETQYF
length: 12; D: .; J: TRBJ2-2; V: TRBV30; size: many; DNA: TGTGCCTGGGGACAGTACACCGGGGAGCTGTTTTTT; CDR3: CAWGQYTGELFF
length: 17; D: TRBD2; J: TRBJ2-1; V: TRBV27; size: .; DNA: TGTGCCAGCAGTGAAAGGCGGCTAGCGGGAGGTTCCAATGAGCAGTTCTTC; CDR3: CASSERRLAGGSNEQFF
length: 12; D: .; J: TRBJ1-1; V: TRBV7-9; size: many; DNA: TGTGCCAACAGCCGCGCGGTGGCTGAAGCTTTCTTT; CDR3: CANSRAVAEAFF
length: 13; D: .; J: TRBJ1-5; V: TRBV6-2/TRBV6-3; size: .; DNA: TGTGCCAGCAGTTACGTAGAGGGCCAGCCCCAGCATTTT; CDR3: CASSYVEGQPQHF
length: 16; D: .; J: TRBJ2-7; V: TRBV6-6; size: many; DNA: TGTGCCAGCAGTTACGATTCGGCGGGACCATCCTACGAGCAGTACTTC; CDR3: CASSYDSAGPSYEQYF
length: 15; D: .; J: TRBJ1-3; V: TRBV2; size: few; DNA: TGTGCCAGCAGTGCCTTGACACACTCTGGAAACACCATATATTTT; CDR3: CASSALTHSGNTIYF
length: 12; D: .; J: TRBJ2-7; V: TRBV28; size: many; DNA: TGTGCCAGCAGCCCAGGGTTTGACGAGCAGTACTTC; CDR3: CASSPGFDEQYF
length: 13; D: .; J: TRBJ2-7; V: TRBV11-1; size: .; DNA: TGTGCCAGCAGCCAAGCTAGGCCGGGGGAGCAGTACTTC; CDR3: CASSQARPGEQYF
length: 11; D: .; J: TRBJ1-4; V: TRBV12-3/TRBV12-4; size: .; DNA: TGTGCCAGCACCGCCAATGAAAAACTGTTTTTT; CDR3: CASTANEKLFF
length: 12; D: TRBD2; J: TRBJ2-7; V: TRBV3-1; size: many; DNA: TGTGCCAGCAGTTCCGGGGGGGGAGAGCAGTACTTC; CDR3: CASSSGGGEQYF
length: 14; D: .; J: TRBJ1-3; V: TRBV25-1; size: many; DNA: TGTGCCAGCAGTGACCGGGTCTCTGGAAACACCATATATTTT; CDR3: CASSDRVSGNTIYF
length: 16; D: TRBD1; J: TRBJ1-5; V: TRBV28; size: many; DNA: TGTGCCAGCAGGATTGGGACAGGGGAAGGAAATCAGCCCCAGCATTTT; CDR3: CASRIGTGEGNQPQHF
length: 13; D: .; J: TRBJ2-2; V: TRBV7-3; size: few; DNA: TGTGCCAGCAGCTTGATGAACACCGGGGAGCTGTTTTTT; CDR3: CASSLMNTGELFF
length: 14; D: TRBD1; J: TRBJ1-2; V: TRBV6-2/TRBV6-3; size: .; DNA: TGTGCCAGCAGTAGGACAGGGGGTTCAGATGGCTACACCTTC; CDR3: CASSRTGGSDGYTF
length: 14; D: .; J: TRBJ2-4; V: TRBV7-8; size: many; DNA: TGTGCCAGCAGCCCTACTAGAGCCAAAAACATTCAGTACTTC; CDR3: CASSPTRAKNIQYF
length: 19; D: TRBD1; J: TRBJ1-5; V: TRBV28; size: many; DNA: TGTGCCAGCAGTGGCTTGGGGACAGGGGGCCCCGTAGGCAATCAGCCCCAGCATTTT; CDR3: CASSGLGTGGPVGNQPQHF
length: 15; D: TRBD1; J: TRBJ2-1; V: TRBV10-3; size: many; DNA: TGTGCCATCAGTACGGGACAGGGGGCGAACAATGAGCAGTTCTTC; CDR3: CAISTGQGANNEQFF
length: 15; D: .; J: TRBJ2-1; V: TRBV7-2; size: many; DNA: TGTGCCAGCAGCCCCCGACAGAGCTCCTACAATGAGCAGTTCTTC; CDR3: CASSPRQSSYNEQFF
length: 11; D: .; J: TRBJ1-2; V: TRBV2; size: many; DNA: TGTGCCAGCCGCCGGGGCGTAGGCTACACCTTC; CDR3: CASRRGVGYTF
length: 12; D: TRBD1; J: TRBJ2-5; V: TRBV12-3/TRBV12-4; size: many; DNA: TGTGCCAGCGGAGGACAGGCGGGGACCCAGTACTTC; CDR3: CASGGQAGTQYF
length: 15; D: .; J: TRBJ1-6; V: TRBV12-3/TRBV12-4; size: many; DNA: TGTGCCAGCAGTACGGACCGGGAACCTCATTCACCCCTCCACTTT; CDR3: CASSTDREPHSPLHF
length: 15; D: .; J: TRBJ2-1; V: TRBV6-1; size: many; DNA: TGTGCCAGCAGTTCCATGGACTCGGATTACAATGAGCAGTTCTTC; CDR3: CASSSMDSDYNEQFF
length: 15; D: .; J: TRBJ1-4; V: TRBV19; size: .; DNA: TGTGCCAGTAGGGCCAGTCGGTCGGCTAATGAAAAACTGTTTTTT; CDR3: CASRASRSANEKLFF
length: 14; D: TRBD2; J: TRBJ2-5; V: TRBV29-1; size: few; DNA: TGCAGCACTTTAGGGCGGGGGTGGGGAGAGACCCAGTACTTC; CDR3: CSTLGRGWGETQYF
length: 14; D: .; J: TRBJ1-1; V: TRBV7-2; size: many; DNA: TGTGCCAGCAGCTTAGTTTCCATGAACACTGAAGCTTTCTTT; CDR3: CASSLVSMNTEAFF
length: 16; D: .; J: TRBJ1-2; V: TRBV19; size: many; DNA: TGTGCCAGTAGTGACAGATGGACTCTTGACCGGTATGGCTACACCTTC; CDR3: CASSDRWTLDRYGYTF
length: 16; D: .; J: TRBJ2-3; V: TRBV7-9; size: few; DNA: TGTGCCAGCAGCTTAGCGAGGATGGGGAGCTCAGATACGCAGTATTTT; CDR3: CASSLARMGSSDTQYF
length: 12; D: .; J: TRBJ2-1; V: TRBV11-1; size: many; DNA: TGTGCCAGCAGCTCAGTTACTAATGAGCAGTTCTTC; CDR3: CASSSVTNEQFF
length: 14; D: .; J: TRBJ2-1; V: TRBV29-1; size: many; DNA: TGCAGCGTCATCTTTGGGACTTACTACAATGAGCAGTTCTTC; CDR3: CSVIFGTYYNEQFF
length: 18; D: .; J: TRBJ2-7; V: TRBV5-1; size: .; DNA: TGCGCCAGCAGCCCTAACCCCTCAGACAGGTCTCCTGCCTACGAGCAGTACTTC; CDR3: CASSPNPSDRSPAYEQYF
length: 17; D: TRBD1; J: TRBJ1-1; V: TRBV3-1; size: many; DNA: TGTGCCAGCAACCCAAACAGGGGCGCTGGGGGGAACACTGAAGCTTTCTTT; CDR3: CASNPNRGAGGNTEAFF
length: 16; D: TRBD1; J: TRBJ1-1; V: TRBV6-1; size: many; DNA: TGTGCCAGCAGTCGACTTGTTGACAGGGCAGAGCCTGAAGCTTTCTTT; CDR3: CASSRLVDRAEPEAFF
length: 15; D: TRBD2; J: TRBJ2-5; V: TRBV28; size: few; DNA: TGTGCCAGCAGTCTAAGCGGGAGGGGCGAGGAGACCCAGTACTTC; CDR3: CASSLSGRGEETQYF
length: 15; D: TRBD1; J: TRBJ2-7; V: TRBV27; size: few; DNA: TGTGCCAGCATCGGGAAAGGGACAGGGTTCTACGAGCAGTACTTC; CDR3: CASIGKGTGFYEQYF
length: 16; D: TRBD2; J: TRBJ2-1; V: TRBV4-2; size: .; DNA: TGTGCCAGCAGCCAAGGTGGGACTAGCGGGAGTTTTGAGCAGTTCTTC; CDR3: CASSQGGTSGSFEQFF
length: 15; D: .; J: TRBJ2-1; V: TRBV19; size: few; DNA: TGTGCCAGTAGCCCGACAGGAGATACCTACTATGAGCAGTTCTTC; CDR3: CASSPTGDTYYEQFF
length: 16; D: TRBD1; J: TRBJ1-1; V: TRBV16; size: many; DNA: TGTGCCAGCAGCCAATCGCCCAGGGGGCTTGACACTGAAGCTTTCTTT; CDR3: CASSQSPRGLDTEAFF
length: 16; D: TRBD2; J: TRBJ2-1; V: TRBV7-2; size: .; DNA: TGTGCCAGCAGCTACTTCCTAGCGGGAGCCTACAATGAGCAGTTCTTC; CDR3: CASSYFLAGAYNEQFF
length: 14; D: .; J: TRBJ1-2; V: TRBV20-1; size: many; DNA: TGCAGTGCTAGATCTAGGACAGCGTCTTATGGCTACACCTTC; CDR3: CSARSRTASYGYTF